This T cell receptor beta chain was captured in a study of regulatory T cells in long-lasting Graves disease. This CDR3 is built from 17 residues. The V and J ends lost 1 base and 2 bases respectively, with 15 bases between them. Germline V gene data show CDR1 as LNHDA and CDR2 as SQIVND (reference sequence). Time point: newly diagnosed GD, antithyroid drugs for less than 3 months. The TCR library was made from RNA that had been extracted from PBMCs in TRIzol. The patients were enrolled through endocrinology in Xi'an, China. Construction of the TCR beta libraries employed iRepertoire HTBI primers in conjunction with Arm-PCR of CDR3 regions. TCRdb processed the multiplex PCR reads anew with MiXCR; each CDR3 protein has one entry. The sample lists 450,000 to 600,000 distinct CDR3 sequences; roughly 14% were seen once. The table lists this clonotype with a few counts. These sequences were also reported in another study, on T cells in Graves' hyperthyroidism and ophthalmopathy. That report notes: Patients aged 18 to 65 with hyperthyroidism were newly diagnosed, with duration under 2 months. HTBI primers drove first-round RT-PCR of the TCR CDR3.

Sequenced material: peripheral blood mononuclear cells (PBMCs), taken at new diagnosis, from a patient treated with antithyroid drugs. This clonotype was sampled from a man aged 25-45 years with Graves disease. This chain connects TRBV19 to TRBJ2-4; weak D call: TRBD1 (6 bases). Here the CDR3 DNA reads TGTGCCAGTAGTATAGGGGGGACACCTGGACCCAAAAACATTCAGTACTTC. This sequence encodes CASSIGGTPGPKNIQYF.